These T cell receptor beta chains were read from a single sample in a study of OX40 agonist ivuxolimab in advanced cancers. TCRdb's copy holds only in-frame clones and misses some; the assay was immunoSEQ multiplex PCR. The data show approximately 63,000 clones, approximately 85% seen once. The material was CD4+ or CD8+ T cells sorted from blood, obtained in a trial of the OX40 agonist ivuxolimab. The receptors derive from an adult with an advanced solid tumor such as melanoma, head and neck, liver or kidney cancer. Both conserved end residues are part of each CDR3. The order of the fields is CDR3 protein, CDR3 DNA, J gene, CDR3 length, clone size, V gene, D gene. A D gene is named only where the DNA matches it firmly. Size is stated for part of the rows, as once, few or many counts, or as a class when the clone is expanded.

CDR3 protein: CASRPMRGPGEQYF
CDR3 DNA: TGTGCCAGCAGACCAATGCGGGGGCCGGGGGAGCAGTACTTC
J gene: TRBJ2-7
CDR3 length: 14
clone size: once
V gene: TRBV7-2
D gene: .

CDR3 protein: CASRYSGGAIQYF
CDR3 DNA: TGTGCAAGTCGCTATTCTGGGGGGGCCATTCAGTACTTC
J gene: TRBJ2-4
CDR3 length: 13
clone size: .
V gene: TRBV12-2
D gene: .

CDR3 protein: CASRRGGEDYTQYF
CDR3 DNA: TGTGCCAGCAGGCGGGGGGGAGAGGACTATACGCAGTATTTT
J gene: TRBJ2-3
CDR3 length: 14
clone size: .
V gene: TRBV6-5
D gene: TRBD2

CDR3 protein: CASSWGASTDTQYF
CDR3 DNA: TGTGCCAGCAGCTGGGGAGCTAGCACAGATACGCAGTATTTT
J gene: TRBJ2-3
CDR3 length: 14
clone size: .
V gene: TRBV11-1
D gene: .

CDR3 protein: CASSSPNRVSYEQYF
CDR3 DNA: TGTGCCAGCAGTTCCCCGAACAGGGTGTCCTACGAGCAGTACTTC
J gene: TRBJ2-7
CDR3 length: 15
clone size: .
V gene: TRBV28
D gene: .

CDR3 protein: CASCVGTRCNYGYTF
CDR3 DNA: TGTGCCAGCTGCGTAGGGACCCGATGTAACTATGGCTACACCTTC
J gene: TRBJ1-2
CDR3 length: 15
clone size: .
V gene: TRBV6-5
D gene: .

CDR3 protein: CASKGEGETQYF
CDR3 DNA: TGTGCCAGCAAGGGAGAGGGAGAGACCCAGTACTTC
J gene: TRBJ2-5
CDR3 length: 12
clone size: few
V gene: TRBV2
D gene: .

CDR3 protein: CASSLAGRGSYEQYF
CDR3 DNA: TGTGCCAGCAGCTTGGCCGGGCGGGGGTCCTACGAGCAGTACTTC
J gene: TRBJ2-7
CDR3 length: 15
clone size: .
V gene: TRBV5-4
D gene: TRBD2

CDR3 protein: CASKLPGSGNTIYF
CDR3 DNA: TGTGCCAGCAAACTCCCTGGCTCTGGAAACACCATATATTTT
J gene: TRBJ1-3
CDR3 length: 14
clone size: .
V gene: TRBV2
D gene: .

CDR3 protein: CASSLNRGGSYGYTF
CDR3 DNA: TGTGCCAGCAGCCTAAATCGGGGGGGTAGCTATGGCTACACCTTC
J gene: TRBJ1-2
CDR3 length: 15
clone size: .
V gene: TRBV11-2
D gene: .

CDR3 protein: CASSQDEARALEQYF
CDR3 DNA: TGCGCCAGCAGCCAAGACGAGGCGAGGGCCTTAGAGCAGTACTTC
J gene: TRBJ2-7
CDR3 length: 15
clone size: .
V gene: TRBV4-3
D gene: .

CDR3 protein: CASGGRQVLETQYF
CDR3 DNA: TGTGCCAGCGGAGGGAGACAGGTGCTAGAGACCCAGTACTTC
J gene: TRBJ2-5
CDR3 length: 14
clone size: .
V gene: TRBV27
D gene: .

CDR3 protein: CASQQDGYEQYF
CDR3 DNA: TGTGCCAGCCAGCAAGACGGCTACGAGCAGTACTTC
J gene: TRBJ2-7
CDR3 length: 12
clone size: .
V gene: TRBV2
D gene: .

CDR3 protein: CASSLGGPTYEQYF
CDR3 DNA: TGTGCCAGCAGCTTGGGGGGGCCCACCTACGAGCAGTACTTC
J gene: TRBJ2-7
CDR3 length: 14
clone size: .
V gene: TRBV7-9
D gene: .

CDR3 protein: CASSLGSGFQETQYF
CDR3 DNA: TGTGCCAGCAGTTTGGGCTCAGGGTTCCAAGAGACCCAGTACTTC
J gene: TRBJ2-5
CDR3 length: 15
clone size: .
V gene: TRBV27
D gene: .

CDR3 protein: CASIAGGGYTF
CDR3 DNA: TGTGCCAGTATCGCAGGGGGCGGCTACACCTTC
J gene: TRBJ1-2
CDR3 length: 11
clone size: few
V gene: TRBV19
D gene: TRBD1

CDR3 protein: CAISGQPNEKLFF
CDR3 DNA: TGTGCCATCAGTGGACAGCCTAATGAAAAACTGTTTTTT
J gene: TRBJ1-4
CDR3 length: 13
clone size: once
V gene: TRBV6-1
D gene: .

CDR3 protein: CASSPLGGGPVDTQYF
CDR3 DNA: TGTGCCAGCAGCCCGCTAGGCGGAGGGCCGGTAGATACGCAGTATTTT
J gene: TRBJ2-3
CDR3 length: 16
clone size: .
V gene: TRBV7-2
D gene: .

CDR3 protein: CASSVSGTSGTDTQYF
CDR3 DNA: TGTGCCAGCAGCGTCTCCGGGACGTCGGGCACAGATACGCAGTATTTT
J gene: TRBJ2-3
CDR3 length: 16
clone size: once
V gene: TRBV9
D gene: .

CDR3 protein: CASSEYKDGYTF
CDR3 DNA: TGTGCCAGCAGTGAATACAAGGACGGCTACACCTTC
J gene: TRBJ1-2
CDR3 length: 12
clone size: many
V gene: TRBV25-1
D gene: .

CDR3 protein: CAWSVQTEKLFF
CDR3 DNA: TGTGCCTGGAGTGTACAAACGGAAAAACTGTTTTTT
J gene: TRBJ1-4
CDR3 length: 12
clone size: once
V gene: TRBV30
D gene: .

CDR3 protein: CASSLGWADHGDTQYF
CDR3 DNA: TGTGCCAGCAGCCTAGGGTGGGCGGACCACGGAGATACGCAGTATTTT
J gene: TRBJ2-3
CDR3 length: 16
clone size: .
V gene: TRBV28
D gene: .

CDR3 protein: CASSHGGNYEQYF
CDR3 DNA: TGCGCCAGCAGCCATGGGGGTAACTACGAGCAGTACTTC
J gene: TRBJ2-7
CDR3 length: 13
clone size: .
V gene: TRBV5-1
D gene: .

CDR3 protein: CASSLRGNGSPLHF
CDR3 DNA: TGTGCCAGCAGCTTAAGGGGCAATGGATCACCCCTCCACTTT
J gene: TRBJ1-6
CDR3 length: 14
clone size: .
V gene: TRBV7-3
D gene: .

CDR3 protein: CASSQSTSLFF
CDR3 DNA: TGTGCCAGCAGCCAGAGCACGAGTCTGTTCTTC
J gene: TRBJ2-1
CDR3 length: 11
clone size: .
V gene: TRBV4-2
D gene: .

CDR3 protein: CASSPARTSPSYNEQFF
CDR3 DNA: TGTGCCAGCAGTCCAGCCCGGACTAGCCCTTCCTACAATGAGCAGTTCTTC
J gene: TRBJ2-1
CDR3 length: 17
clone size: .
V gene: TRBV27
D gene: TRBD2

CDR3 protein: CASNTAQGEKLFF
CDR3 DNA: TGTGCCAGCAACACCGCACAGGGGGAAAAACTGTTTTTT
J gene: TRBJ1-4
CDR3 length: 13
clone size: few
V gene: TRBV6-6
D gene: TRBD1

CDR3 protein: CASSTPTDTQYF
CDR3 DNA: TGTGCCAGCAGCACCCCGACAGATACGCAGTATTTT
J gene: TRBJ2-3
CDR3 length: 12
clone size: .
V gene: TRBV9
D gene: .

CDR3 protein: CASSKDRAGGYTF
CDR3 DNA: TGTGCCAGCAGCAAGGACAGGGCTGGCGGCTACACCTTC
J gene: TRBJ1-2
CDR3 length: 13
clone size: .
V gene: TRBV7-3
D gene: TRBD1

CDR3 protein: CASSPQTGGGTEAFF
CDR3 DNA: TGCGCCAGCAGCCCGCAGACAGGGGGGGGCACTGAAGCTTTCTTT
J gene: TRBJ1-1
CDR3 length: 15
clone size: .
V gene: TRBV5-1
D gene: TRBD1

CDR3 protein: CAISDPGSEIIYGYTF
CDR3 DNA: TGTGCCATCAGTGATCCCGGGAGCGAGATTATCTATGGCTACACCTTC
J gene: TRBJ1-2
CDR3 length: 16
clone size: .
V gene: TRBV10-3
D gene: .

CDR3 protein: CASSTRTSGNPESYNEQFF
CDR3 DNA: TGTGCCAGCAGTACTCGGACTAGCGGTAACCCCGAATCCTACAATGAGCAGTTCTTC
J gene: TRBJ2-1
CDR3 length: 19
clone size: .
V gene: TRBV2
D gene: TRBD2

CDR3 protein: CASSFGRNTDTQYF
CDR3 DNA: TGTGCCAGCAGCTTCGGTCGGAACACAGATACGCAGTATTTT
J gene: TRBJ2-3
CDR3 length: 14
clone size: .
V gene: TRBV7-6
D gene: .

CDR3 protein: CASNKRDRAMNTEAFF
CDR3 DNA: TGTGCCAGTAATAAACGGGACAGGGCAATGAACACTGAAGCTTTCTTT
J gene: TRBJ1-1
CDR3 length: 16
clone size: .
V gene: TRBV19
D gene: TRBD1

CDR3 protein: CASSLRQGYQPQHF
CDR3 DNA: TGTGCCAGCTCCCTCAGACAGGGCTATCAGCCCCAGCATTTT
J gene: TRBJ1-5
CDR3 length: 14
clone size: .
V gene: TRBV18
D gene: TRBD1

CDR3 protein: CASSQEGTEVYEKLFF
CDR3 DNA: TGCGCCAGCAGCCAAGAAGGGACAGAAGTCTATGAAAAACTGTTTTTT
J gene: TRBJ1-4
CDR3 length: 16
clone size: .
V gene: TRBV4-1
D gene: TRBD1

CDR3 protein: CATSRGGPGANVLTF
CDR3 DNA: TGTGCCACCAGCAGAGGGGGGCCTGGGGCCAACGTCCTGACTTTC
J gene: TRBJ2-6
CDR3 length: 15
clone size: few
V gene: TRBV15
D gene: .

CDR3 protein: CASSEGPENQPQHF
CDR3 DNA: TGTGCCAGCAGTGAAGGGCCAGAAAATCAGCCCCAGCATTTT
J gene: TRBJ1-5
CDR3 length: 14
clone size: .
V gene: TRBV6-1
D gene: .

CDR3 protein: CASSPRQGSGDYGYTF
CDR3 DNA: TGTGCCAGCAGCCCAAGACAGGGGAGCGGAGACTATGGCTACACCTTC
J gene: TRBJ1-2
CDR3 length: 16
clone size: .
V gene: TRBV7-6
D gene: TRBD1

CDR3 protein: CASSAGTAEGNQPQHF
CDR3 DNA: TGCGCCAGCAGTGCCGGGACAGCCGAGGGCAATCAGCCCCAGCATTTT
J gene: TRBJ1-5
CDR3 length: 16
clone size: few
V gene: TRBV10-1
D gene: TRBD1

CDR3 protein: CASSQGTSGYTDTQYF
CDR3 DNA: TGTGCCAGCAGCCAAGGGACTAGCGGATACACAGATACGCAGTATTTT
J gene: TRBJ2-3
CDR3 length: 16
clone size: few
V gene: TRBV4-2
D gene: TRBD2

CDR3 protein: CASSGVKGSYEQYF
CDR3 DNA: TGTGCCAGCAGTGGGGTGAAGGGCTCCTACGAGCAGTACTTC
J gene: TRBJ2-7
CDR3 length: 14
clone size: .
V gene: TRBV28
D gene: .

CDR3 protein: CASSYSEGEYEQYF
CDR3 DNA: TGTGCCAGCAGTTACTCAGAGGGAGAGTACGAGCAGTACTTC
J gene: TRBJ2-7
CDR3 length: 14
clone size: .
V gene: TRBV6-5
D gene: .

CDR3 protein: CASSVTGTDGELFF
CDR3 DNA: TGTGCCAGCAGCGTGACCGGGACAGACGGGGAGCTGTTTTTT
J gene: TRBJ2-2
CDR3 length: 14
clone size: .
V gene: TRBV9
D gene: TRBD1

CDR3 protein: CASSPQWGGETQYF
CDR3 DNA: TGTGCCAGCAGCCCCCAGTGGGGAGGCGAGACCCAGTACTTC
J gene: TRBJ2-5
CDR3 length: 14
clone size: .
V gene: TRBV9
D gene: .

CDR3 protein: CASSFGVELFF
CDR3 DNA: TGTGCCAGCAGCTTCGGAGTTGAACTGTTTTTT
J gene: TRBJ1-4
CDR3 length: 11
clone size: once
V gene: TRBV7-9
D gene: .

CDR3 protein: CASSTQGWGYGYTF
CDR3 DNA: TGTGCCAGCAGTACACAGGGATGGGGCTATGGCTACACCTTC
J gene: TRBJ1-2
CDR3 length: 14
clone size: .
V gene: TRBV7-9
D gene: .

CDR3 protein: CASSRGGYTDTQYF
CDR3 DNA: TGTGCCAGCAGCCGAGGGGGCTACACAGATACGCAGTATTTT
J gene: TRBJ2-3
CDR3 length: 14
clone size: .
V gene: TRBV7-6
D gene: TRBD1

CDR3 protein: CASTVAGGTDEQFF
CDR3 DNA: TGCGCCAGCACCGTAGCGGGGGGGACAGATGAGCAGTTCTTC
J gene: TRBJ2-1
CDR3 length: 14
clone size: .
V gene: TRBV10-2
D gene: TRBD2

CDR3 protein: CASSDRSSSYEQYF
CDR3 DNA: TGTGCCAGCAGTGACAGGTCAAGCTCCTACGAGCAGTACTTC
J gene: TRBJ2-7
CDR3 length: 14
clone size: .
V gene: TRBV11-1
D gene: .

CDR3 protein: CASSDWANTGEQYF
CDR3 DNA: TGTGCCAGCTCTGATTGGGCTAATACGGGCGAGCAGTACTTC
J gene: TRBJ2-7
CDR3 length: 14
clone size: .
V gene: TRBV7-9
D gene: .

CDR3 protein: CASSRGQETQYF
CDR3 DNA: TGTGCCAGCAGCCGCGGACAAGAGACCCAGTACTTC
J gene: TRBJ2-5
CDR3 length: 12
clone size: .
V gene: TRBV6-5
D gene: .

CDR3 protein: CSVLPGLAGDPISTDTQYF
CDR3 DNA: TGCAGCGTTTTACCGGGACTAGCGGGAGATCCGATAAGCACAGATACGCAGTATTTT
J gene: TRBJ2-3
CDR3 length: 19
clone size: few
V gene: TRBV29-1
D gene: TRBD2